Listed below are T cell receptor beta chains from one sample, sequenced in a study of cytomegalovirus exposure and HLA in healthy donors. The table came from immunoSEQ multiplex PCR; TCRdb's copy has only in-frame clones and leaves some out. This repertoire shows 150,000 to 200,000 clones, about 80% found once; its top ten account for 2% to 2.5%. The material sequenced was PBMCs. These receptors were taken from a woman in her 30s in good health and CMV-seronegative. Both conserved end residues are part of each CDR3. Each record gives: J gene, V gene, clone size, D gene, CDR3 DNA, CDR3 protein. The D gene is left open where the match is weak. Only some rows state a clone size, as once, few, many or a class for expanded clones.

J: TRBJ2-2; V: TRBV4-3; size: few; D: NA; DNA: TGCGCCAGCAGCCAAGGCCGTGGCCCGAACACCGGGGAGCTGTTTTTT; CDR3: CASSQGRGPNTGELFF
J: TRBJ2-7; V: TRBV6-1; size: NA; D: TRBD2; DNA: TGTGCCAGCACCTCGGGAGGGGTTGACGAGCAGTACTTC; CDR3: CASTSGGVDEQYF
J: TRBJ2-4; V: TRBV19; size: NA; D: NA; DNA: TGTGCCAGTAGTACAGGGGAGGGGGAAAACATTCAGTACTTC; CDR3: CASSTGEGENIQYF
J: TRBJ2-7; V: TRBV6-1; size: NA; D: TRBD2; DNA: TGTGCCAGCAGTGAGGGACTAGCGGGAGGGGAATACGAGCAGTACTTC; CDR3: CASSEGLAGGEYEQYF
J: TRBJ2-2; V: TRBV5-1; size: NA; D: TRBD1; DNA: TGCGCCAGCAGCCCCGGGACAGCTTACACCGGGGAGCTGTTTTTT; CDR3: CASSPGTAYTGELFF
J: TRBJ2-5; V: TRBV5-1; size: NA; D: TRBD2; DNA: TGCGCCAGCAGCTTGGGGCTAGCGGGAGGAACTGTTCTTGAAGAGACCCGGTACTTC; CDR3: CASSLGLAGGTVLEETRYF
J: TRBJ1-2; V: TRBV7-9; size: NA; D: NA; DNA: TGTGCCAGCAGCTTAGATGGGGCCTATGGCTACACCTTC; CDR3: CASSLDGAYGYTF
J: TRBJ2-7; V: TRBV9; size: once; D: TRBD1; DNA: TGTGCCAGCAGCGTAGGGATTGGGACAGGGGGCCTCGAGCAGTACTTC; CDR3: CASSVGIGTGGLEQYF
J: TRBJ1-3; V: TRBV21-1; size: NA; D: NA; DNA: TGTGCCTTCGGGGGGTGTTTCGGGCGAAACACCATATATTTT; CDR3: CAFGGCFGRNTIYF
J: TRBJ1-5; V: TRBV19; size: NA; D: NA; DNA: TGTGCCAGTAGTATAATGGACAGTAGCAATCAGCCCCAGCATTTT; CDR3: CASSIMDSSNQPQHF
J: TRBJ1-5; V: TRBV9; size: NA; D: NA; DNA: TGTGCCACCAAAGTCAGGGCTTATAGCAATCAGCCCCAGCATTTT; CDR3: CATKVRAYSNQPQHF
J: TRBJ2-3; V: TRBV25-1; size: NA; D: NA; DNA: TGTGCCAGCAGTTTCCAGGGGGGAAGCACAGATACGCAGTATTTT; CDR3: CASSFQGGSTDTQYF
J: TRBJ2-6; V: TRBV28; size: NA; D: NA; DNA: TGTGCCAGCAGTTTTCCCCGACAGTGGCTGAGTTCTGGGGCCAACGTCCTGACTTTC; CDR3: CASSFPRQWLSSGANVLTF
J: TRBJ2-1; V: TRBV7-9; size: once; D: TRBD2; DNA: TGTGCCAGCAGCCGCCCGGGACTAGCGGGATCAGCTGAGCAGTTCTTC; CDR3: CASSRPGLAGSAEQFF
J: TRBJ1-5; V: TRBV25-1; size: NA; D: TRBD1; DNA: TGTGCCAGCAGTGAACTACTGGACAGGGGCTATCAGCCCCAGCATTTT; CDR3: CASSELLDRGYQPQHF
J: TRBJ2-7; V: TRBV19; size: NA; D: NA; DNA: TGTGCCAGTAGTATAGATGCATCGGAGGGCTACGAGCAGTACTTC; CDR3: CASSIDASEGYEQYF
J: TRBJ2-7; V: TRBV5-6; size: NA; D: TRBD1; DNA: TGTGCCAGCAGCTGGGGGACAGGAGCCTACGAGCAGTACTTC; CDR3: CASSWGTGAYEQYF
J: TRBJ1-5; V: TRBV6-5; size: NA; D: NA; DNA: TGTGCCAGCAGTTACTCGTACAGCCCGCCCGATCAGCCCCAGCATTTT; CDR3: CASSYSYSPPDQPQHF
J: TRBJ1-4; V: TRBV2; size: few; D: NA; DNA: TGTGCCGGGGCAGGGTCTAATGAAAAACTGTTTTTT; CDR3: CAGAGSNEKLFF
J: TRBJ2-6; V: TRBV21-1; size: few; D: NA; DNA: TGTGCCAGCAGTGGACTGATCTTTCTTGGGGCCAACGTCCTGACTTTC; CDR3: CASSGLIFLGANVLTF
J: TRBJ2-1; V: TRBV9; size: few; D: TRBD2; DNA: TGTGCCAGCAGCGCCCCGGGACTAGCGGCCAATGAGCAGTTCTTC; CDR3: CASSAPGLAANEQFF
J: TRBJ2-4; V: TRBV5-4; size: NA; D: TRBD2; DNA: TGTGCCAGCAGCGAGCGGGAGGGCCCGGACAGTCAGTACTTC; CDR3: CASSEREGPDSQYF
J: TRBJ1-6; V: TRBV7-9; size: few; D: TRBD1; DNA: TGTGCCAGCAGCTTAGACAGGGGAGACTCACCCCTCCACTTT; CDR3: CASSLDRGDSPLHF